This T cell receptor (beta chain) comes out of a study of blood T cell repertoires in COVID-19. At the level of the study: The analysed material was cDNA or gDNA that came from T cells, B-cell-depleted T cells, or PBMCs.

V shed 0 bases and J shed 0 bases, with 4 bases lying between them. This CDR3 is 15 amino acids long. Germline V CDR1 and CDR2: SGHTS, YDEGEE. Comment on this clone: Other DNA sequences in the sample encode the same CDR3.

Authors' analysis steps: Using reference gene primer amplification, nucleated cell counts were estimated. The data were produced by immunoSEQ multiplex PCR, yet TCRdb's version contains in-frame clones alone and is incomplete. V and J calls and clone size are copied from that table; D and trimming were computed from the DNA. This table has about 74,000 clones, around 88% appearing once. The sequenced sample consisted of peripheral blood. The receptor's source is a woman at least 80 years old with acute or convalescent COVID-19. The gene calls are TRBV5-8 and TRBJ2-6; D ambiguous. CDR3 nucleotides: TGTGCCAGCAGCTTGGTTAGCTCTGGGGCCAACGTCCTGACTTTC. It is translated as CASSLVSSGANVLTF.